This TCR beta chain was captured by sequencing in a study of cytomegalovirus exposure and HLA in healthy donors. For the study at large: The same platform was used for the 120 validation repertoires and the 600 to 850 first-cohort repertoires, a later analysis reported.

This clone was seen only a few times. Its antigen is not identified. Findings and caveats of the study: Researchers counted roughly 150 TCR beta chains as cytomegalovirus-associated. According to a subsequent analysis, TCR clusters from the first cohort were inclined to appear together in the 90 to 150 validation repertoires. It was confirmed in vitro that a few of the CMV-associated chains were specific for CMV antigens.

The CDR3 consists of 14 residues. Trimming stripped 8 bases from V and 0 bases from J, with 14 bases between. Germline CDR1 is MNHNS and CDR2 is SASEGT. Measured with immunoSEQ multiplex PCR; TCRdb has only the in-frame clones, and not every one. The sample records some 98,000 clones, around 88% being singletons. This TCR was sampled from a woman aged 25 to 39 in good health and CMV-seronegative. The sequencing input was PBMCs. The chain carries TRBV6-1 and TRBJ2-7; the D gene is possibly TRBD2 (6 bases). The CDR3 DNA reads as TGTGCCAGCCTTGAAGCGGGCCTCTCCTACGAGCAGTACTTC. Protein product: CASLEAGLSYEQYF.